This TCR beta chain emerged from a study of shared clonotypes between healthy human individuals. Naive CD8 cells were CD45RO-negative, positively selected for CCR7, excluding terminally differentiated effector memory CD45RA+ cells. The method was immunoSEQ multiplex PCR; TCRdb's version includes in-frame clones alone and lacks a portion of them. The sample includes about 590,000 clones, 95% of them seen just once. Germline lookup yields CDR1 SGHDT and CDR2 YYEEEE. The CDR3 covers 17 residues. Germline trimming cut 3 bases from V and 8 bases from J; bases unmatched to any gene: 13. The sequence was obtained from a woman aged 25 to 39 in good health. What was sequenced was naive CD8+ T cells sorted from blood. This chain connects TRBV5-6 to TRBJ2-1; 11 bases fit TRBD2. This chain's CDR3 is CASSWATSGKLIYEQFF. The CDR3 nucleotides are TGTGCCAGCAGCTGGGCGACTAGCGGGAAGCTGATATATGAGCAGTTCTTC.